This TCR beta chain was found in a study of blood T cells in healthy people across ages. V was clipped by 3 bases and J by 0 bases; unmatched bases: 2. The CDR3 contains 14 residues. Per the germline V gene, CDR1 is SGHVS and CDR2 is FNYEAQ. A second roughly 6 to 11 cycle PCR used barcoded and J-beta primers. TCRdb re-derived calls from the 5' RACE reads in MiXCR, one entry per CDR3 protein. The data show 1.8 million or so distinct CDR3 sequences, around 40% seen once. The chain recombines TRBV7-6 with TRBJ2-7; 7 bases are shared with TRBD2. Sequencing used blood. The TCR sequence derives from a human donor in good health. The CDR3 DNA reads TGTGCCAGCAGCTTCAGGGACTACTCCTACGAGCAGTACTTC. Protein sequence: CASSFRDYSYEQYF. The complete variable domain, with remaining parts taken from reference TRBV7-6 and TRBJ2-7, reads GAGVSQSPRYKVTKRGQDVALRCDPISGHVSLYWYRQALGQGPEFLTYFNYEAQQDKSGLPNDRFSAERPEGSISTLTIQRTEQRDSAMYRCASSFRDYSYEQYFGPGTRLTVT.